The 22 T cell receptor beta chains in this list originate from one sample, sequenced in a study of a mutant IDH1 vaccine in newly diagnosed glioma. Which antigens these TCRs recognize remains unknown. Assay used: immunoSEQ multiplex PCR; TCRdb lists only in-frame clones, some missing. The data show more than 50,000 clones, about 89% seen once. Time point reported: week 11, during vaccination. Topical imiquimod was applied with each vaccine dose, which held 300 ug of mutant IDH1 20-mer peptide. Source: PBMCs, taken from a glioma patient whose treatment included an IDH1 peptide vaccine. Receptors originate from a man aged 35 to 55 with glioma.

The CDR3: CASSPNSYEQYF. The DNA for the CDR3 is TGTGCCAGCAGTCCGAACTCCTACGAGCAGTACTTC. V and J are TRBV28 and TRBJ2-5; D remains ambiguous. The tail of the sequence fits TRBJ2-7 better, so the J call may be wrong. The germline V gene encodes CDR1 MDHEN and CDR2 SYDVKM. The CDR3 length is 12 residues.

This clone showed up just once. The chain recombines TRBV5-6 with TRBJ2-7; a possible D gene is TRBD1 (6 bases). From germline, CDR1 is SGHDT and CDR2 YYEEEE. V dropped 0 bases and J dropped 1 base, with 11 bases sitting between them. This CDR3 contains 15 residues. The CDR3 DNA is TGTGCCAGCAGCTTGGACAGGGTTTGGTCCTACGAGCAGTACGTC. It encodes CASSLDRVWSYEQYV.

The V gene is TRBV28, the J gene TRBJ2-3; possible D gene TRBD2, 6 bases. This CDR3 contains 14 residues. Germline CDR1 reads MDHEN; CDR2 reads SYDVKM. The V end lost 3 bases, the J end lost 3 bases, and 10 bases lay between the germline ends. In DNA form, the CDR3 reads TGTGCCAGCAGTTTCGTGGCGGGAACAGATACGCAGTATTTT. Its translation: CASSFVAGTDTQYF. The whole variable domain, remainder taken from reference TRBV28 and TRBJ2-3, is DVKVTQSSRYLVKRTGEKVFLECVQDMDHENMFWYRQDPGLGLRLIYFSYDVKMKEKGDIPEGYSVSREKKERFSLILESASTNQTSMYLCASSFVAGTDTQYFGPGTRLTVL.

For the CDR3, the DNA is TGTGCCAGCAGGTGGACTAGCGACTCCTACGAGCAGTACTTC. Translation: CASRWTSDSYEQYF. The chain recombines TRBV28 with TRBJ2-7; 9 positions agree with TRBD2. Germline CDR1 MDHEN, CDR2 SYDVKM. The CDR3 loop spans 14 amino acids. V was clipped by 6 bases and J by 0 bases; unmatched bases: 3.

The chain employs TRBV7-2 and TRBJ2-5; D gene uncertain. This CDR3 is built from 13 residues. Deletions cut 3 bases from V and 1 base from J, with 6 bases between. CDR1 is SGHTA, CDR2 FQGNSA, per germline. CDR3 in amino acids: CASSFVPQETQYF. CDR3 DNA: TGTGCCAGCAGCTTTGTCCCCCAAGAGACCCAGTACTTC.

The genes are TRBV6-5 and TRBJ2-7, with 10 bases lining up with TRBD2. This CDR3 has 15 amino acids. Germline trimming cut 6 bases from V and 0 bases from J; bases unmatched to any gene: 5. Per the germline V gene, CDR1 is MNHEY and CDR2 is SVGAGI. The CDR3 DNA is TGTGCCAGCAGCCTGGGACTAGCGAACTCCTACGAGCAGTACTTC. Its protein product is CASSLGLANSYEQYF.

J is TRBJ1-1 and V is TRBV28, with D uncertain. The CDR3 is 11 amino acids. Germline CDR1 reads MDHEN; CDR2 reads SYDVKM. V dropped 4 bases and J dropped 5 bases, with 5 bases sitting between them. This CDR3 is CASSSNTEAFF. In DNA, the CDR3 is TGTGCCAGCAGTTCAAATACTGAAGCTTTCTTT. The whole variable domain, filled in from reference TRBV28 and TRBJ1-1, reads DVKVTQSSRYLVKRTGEKVFLECVQDMDHENMFWYRQDPGLGLRLIYFSYDVKMKEKGDIPEGYSVSREKKERFSLILESASTNQTSMYLCASSSNTEAFFGQGTRLTVV.

The rearrangement links TRBV5-4 to TRBJ2-1; D is unresolved. The germline V and J ends were trimmed by 0 bases and 10 bases, with 8 bases remaining between them. The CDR3 totals 12 residues. Per the germline V gene, CDR1 is SGHNT and CDR2 is YYREEE (reference sequence). The CDR3 loop reads CASSLVSREQFF. CDR3 nucleotide sequence: TGTGCCAGCAGCTTGGTGTCTCGGGAGCAGTTCTTC.

The rearrangement joins TRBV5-1 to TRBJ2-5; 16 nucleotides line up with TRBD2. Germline CDR1 is SGHRS and CDR2 is YFSETQ. This CDR3 comprises 18 residues. Germline trimming cut 4 bases from V and 5 bases from J; bases unmatched to any gene: 11. CDR3 sequence reads: CASSPGLAGGPGVETQYF. CDR3 DNA: TGCGCCAGCAGCCCGGGACTAGCGGGAGGGCCCGGGGTGGAGACCCAGTACTTC.

The chain links TRBV19 to TRBJ2-7; maybe TRBD2 (5 bases). The CDR3 is 13 amino acids. The V gene's germline CDR1 is LNHDA and CDR2 SQIVND (reference sequence). V lost 3 bases, J lost 3 bases, and 9 bases lay in between. CDR3 nucleotide sequence: TGTGCCAGTAGTATGAGGGAGAGCTACGAGCAGTACTTC. Translated, it gives CASSMRESYEQYF.

This clone was found a few times. The rearrangement joins TRBV5-5 to TRBJ1-1; maybe TRBD1 (5 bases). Trimming removed 0 bases at V and 1 base at J, with 10 bases between. Germline-derived CDR1 and CDR2 are SGHKS and YYEKEE (reference sequence). The CDR3 sequence is 15 residues long. CDR3 sequence reads: CASSLAAGRNTEAFF. The CDR3 DNA is TGTGCCAGCAGCTTGGCTGCAGGGCGGAACACTGAAGCTTTCTTT.

This chain joins TRBV9 and TRBJ2-1; 10 nucleotides match TRBD2. This CDR3 has 15 amino acids. CDR1 and CDR2 (germline): SGDLS, YYNGEE. V lost 0 bases to trimming and J lost 4 bases; unmatched junction nucleotides: 1. CDR3 residues: CASSVGAGGYNEQFF. The CDR3 region has the DNA TGTGCCAGCAGCGTAGGAGCGGGAGGGTACAATGAGCAGTTCTTC. Combining the CDR3 with reference TRBV9 and TRBJ2-1 gives the whole variable domain DSGVTQTPKHLITATGQRVTLRCSPRSGDLSVYWYQQSLDQGLQFLIQYYNGEERAKGNILERFSAQQFPDLHSELNLSSLELGDSALYFCASSVGAGGYNEQFFGPGTRLTVL.

The V call is TRBV27, the J call TRBJ1-1; TRBD1 agrees at 10 bases. The V gene end was trimmed by 6 bases and the J gene end by 7 bases; junction bases not matched to a gene: 8. Germline loops: CDR1 MNHEY, CDR2 SMNVEV (reference sequence). The CDR3 runs 14 residues. The CDR3 DNA is TGTGCCAGCAGCCCCTGGGACAGGGGAGTTGAAGCTTTCTTT. Its protein product is CASSPWDRGVEAFF.

J is TRBJ2-1 and V is TRBV27; D not certain. This CDR3 has 13 residues. CDR1 is MNHEY, CDR2 SMNVEV, per germline (reference sequence). Trimming pared 3 bases from V and 5 bases from J, leaving 8 bases between. The CDR3 bases are TGTGCCAGCAGTTTCCGCACAAACAATGAGCAGTTCTTC. Translation gives CASSFRTNNEQFF.

The chain combines TRBV6-5 with TRBJ1-1; no clear D gene. CDR3 length: 16 residues. Trimming stripped 0 bases from V and 0 bases from J, with 11 bases between. Germline lookup yields CDR1 MNHEY and CDR2 SVGAGI. As DNA, the CDR3 is TGTGCCAGCAGTTACTCGAGCAGACGGGTGAACACTGAAGCTTTCTTT. This codes for CASSYSSRRVNTEAFF.

This chain connects TRBV7-8 to TRBJ2-1; no firm D call. Trimming pared 5 bases from V and 0 bases from J, leaving 5 bases between. Germline-derived CDR1 and CDR2 are SGHVS and FQNEAQ. The CDR3 contains 13 residues. CDR3 DNA: TGTGCCAGCAGCCCCCACTCCTACAATGAGCAGTTCTTC. Its translation is CASSPHSYNEQFF.

The V call is TRBV18, the J call TRBJ2-5; 11 bases are a match to TRBD2. The ends lost 2 bases at V and 5 bases at J; junction bases unmatched: 7. Germline assignment: CDR1 KGHSH and CDR2 LQKENI. This CDR3 has 16 residues. CDR3 nucleotide sequence: TGTGCCAGCTCACCAGGGCTAGCGGGAGGTTCGGAGACCCAGTACTTC. Its translation is CASSPGLAGGSETQYF.

V and J are TRBV28 and TRBJ1-4; D is undetermined. The CDR3 is 18 amino acids. CDR1 MDHEN and CDR2 SYDVKM come from the germline V gene. Trimming removed 4 bases at V and 11 bases at J, with 29 bases between. CDR3 sequence: CASSYASLSSSTRWKLFF. The CDR3 DNA is TGTGCCAGCAGTTATGCTTCCCTATCCTCTTCGACTCGTTGGAAACTGTTTTTT.

This chain links TRBV7-2 with TRBJ1-1; D gene unclear. This CDR3 contains 14 residues. V lost 5 bases and J 4 bases, leaving 14 bases between the germline ends. Germline-derived CDR1 and CDR2 are SGHTA and FQGNSA. The CDR3 spells CASSPLRGGTEAFF. In DNA, the CDR3 is TGTGCCAGCAGCCCTCTGAGAGGAGGCACTGAAGCTTTCTTT.

The chain links TRBV10-1 to TRBJ2-1; TRBD2 is a possible D gene (6 bases). Trimming left V 6 bases short and J 0 bases short, with 15 bases between. Germline CDR1 reads WNHNN; CDR2 reads SYGVQD (reference sequence). The CDR3 is 16 residues long. The CDR3 DNA reads TGCGCCAGCAGCGACCTTCGGCGGGGCTCCTACAATGAGCAGTTCTTC. Its translation is CASSDLRRGSYNEQFF.

The CDR3 DNA reads as TGTGCCAGCAGCCAAGGGGGGGCCGCGGCTAACTATGGCTACACCTTC. Its translation: CASSQGGAAANYGYTF. This chain links TRBV7-9 with TRBJ1-2; D is possibly TRBD1 (6 bases). V lost 5 bases, J lost 0 bases, and 16 bases lay in between. From germline, CDR1 is SEHNR and CDR2 FQNEAQ (reference sequence). The CDR3 totals 16 residues.

V and J are TRBV20-1 and TRBJ1-1; D remains ambiguous. From germline, CDR1 is DFQATT and CDR2 SNEGSKA (reference sequence). Trimming took off 6 bases at V and 10 bases at J, with 12 bases between the two ends. The CDR3 totals 10 residues. The CDR3 nucleotides are TGCAGTGCCCCTGAAAAGGGAGCTTTCTTT. Protein: CSAPEKGAFF.